The 3 T cell receptor beta chains below were found in one sample sequenced in a study of shared clonotypes between healthy human individuals. The data were produced by immunoSEQ multiplex PCR, yet TCRdb's version contains in-frame clones alone and is incomplete. This table has about 2.1 million clones, just over 90% appearing once. Positive CCR7 selection of CD45RO-negative cells yielded the naive CD8 cells, and terminally differentiated effector memory CD45RA+ cells were excluded. The sequenced sample consisted of naive CD8+ T cells from PBMCs. These receptors originate from a man younger than 30 in good health. Some clones in this sample may be carry-over from other donors' samples.

As to this clone: The sample holds other DNA sequences that translate to the same CDR3. This chain uses TRBV9 with TRBJ2-7, with 13 bases lining up with TRBD2. Trimming cost V 4 bases and J 5 bases; bases outside gene matches: 3. CDR3 length equals 14 residues. Germline V gives CDR1 SGDLS, CDR2 YYNGEE. CDR3 DNA sequence: TGTGCCAGCAGCCCAGGGACTAGCGGGAACGAGCAGTACTTC. As protein: CASSPGTSGNEQYF.

The chain has TRBV15 and TRBJ2-2, with D unresolved. In germline, CDR1 is LNHNV, CDR2 YYDKDF (reference sequence). This CDR3 has 13 residues. V was cut by 7 bases and J by 3 bases, with 9 bases left in between. The CDR3 coding sequence is TGTGCCACCACCCCCAGTGACACCGGGGAGCTGTTTTTT. As protein: CATTPSDTGELFF.

V and J are TRBV5-5 and TRBJ1-4; no clear D gene. There are 19 residues in the CDR3. Germline lookup yields CDR1 SGHKS and CDR2 YYEKEE (reference sequence). Trimming took off 0 bases at V and 1 base at J, with 19 bases between the two ends. The CDR3 nucleotides are TGTGCCAGCAGCTTGGCCGGGTGGGCAGGTTATGGAACTAATGAAAAACTGTTTTTT. It is translated as CASSLAGWAGYGTNEKLFF.